Listed below are T cell receptor beta chains from one sample, sequenced in a study of T cells in narcolepsy. Sequenced by immunoSEQ multiplex PCR; TCRdb stores in-frame clones only, minus some. The data hold some 15,000 clones, with 85% observed a single time. The sequencing sample was made of memory (CD45RA-) CD4+ T cells from blood. The receptors were sampled from a human donor in good health. The CDR3 runs from the conserved cysteine through the conserved F or W. A D gene is named only where the DNA matches it firmly. Part of the rows lack a size; the others show once, few, many or a class for expanded clones.

TRBJ1-1	TRBV18	-	-	CASSPRTNTEAFF	TGTGCCAGCTCACCACGCACGAACACTGAAGCTTTCTTT
TRBJ1-1	TRBV7-9	-	-	CASSLAENTEAFF	TGTGCCAGCAGCTTAGCCGAGAACACTGAAGCTTTCTTT
TRBJ2-5	TRBV7-8	-	TRBD2	CASSLETSGGGQEAQYF	TGTGCCAGCAGCTTAGAAACGAGCGGGGGGGGACAAGAGGCCCAGTACTTC
TRBJ1-1	TRBV27	-	-	CASSLSGSLLNTEAFF	TGTGCCAGCAGTTTATCGGGCAGTCTTTTGAACACTGAAGCTTTCTTT
TRBJ1-1	TRBV14	-	-	CASSQDGDLGEAFF	TGTGCCAGCAGCCAAGATGGGGACCTCGGCGAAGCTTTCTTT
TRBJ1-1	TRBV4-2	-	-	CASSRSGVGPTEAFF	TGTGCCAGCAGCCGATCAGGGGTCGGGCCCACTGAAGCTTTCTTT
TRBJ1-1	TRBV5-1	-	-	CASSFQERTEAFF	TGCGCCAGCAGCTTTCAGGAGCGCACTGAAGCTTTCTTT
TRBJ2-5	TRBV19	-	TRBD1	CASSSPPTGGETQYF	TGTGCCAGTAGTAGCCCCCCTACAGGGGGCGAGACCCAGTACTTC
TRBJ2-2	TRBV6-9	once	-	CASSMTLMTGELFF	TGTGCCAGTTCCATGACACTTATGACCGGGGAGCTGTTTTTT
TRBJ1-1	TRBV28	-	TRBD1	CAGQGPNTEAFF	TGTGCTGGACAGGGGCCCAACACTGAAGCTTTCTTT
TRBJ1-5	TRBV7-2	-	-	CASSPQGGDQPQHF	TGTGCCAGCAGCCCACAGGGTGGGGATCAGCCCCAGCATTTT
TRBJ2-7	TRBV6-6	few	TRBD2	CAATTGTSGEQYF	TGTGCCGCGACTACCGGGACTAGCGGGGAGCAGTACTTC
TRBJ1-1	TRBV19	-	-	CASSMRQRNTEAFF	TGTGCCAGTAGTATGAGACAGAGGAACACTGAAGCTTTCTTT
TRBJ1-3	TRBV5-4	-	-	CASSSGQLEQTSGNTIYF	TGTGCCAGCAGCTCAGGACAGTTAGAGCAAACCTCTGGAAACACCATATATTTT
TRBJ1-1	TRBV9	-	-	CASSFGDGTEAFF	TGTGCCAGCAGTTTTGGGGACGGCACTGAAGCTTTCTTT
TRBJ2-3	TRBV7-2	-	TRBD2	CASSLTGGLTDSQYF	TGTGCCAGCAGCTTAACGGGAGGCCTCACAGATTCACAGTATTTT
TRBJ2-7	TRBV6-6	-	TRBD2	CASSYIAGSYEQYF	TGTGCCAGCAGTTACATAGCGGGAAGCTACGAGCAGTACTTC
TRBJ1-2	TRBV6-4	-	-	CASSDAVGSYTF	TGTGCCAGCAGTGACGCGGTGGGGAGCTACACCTTC
TRBJ2-2	TRBV5-4	-	TRBD1	CASSASGDRVTGELFF	TGTGCCAGCAGCGCATCAGGGGACAGGGTTACCGGGGAGCTGTTTTTT
TRBJ2-3	TRBV7-2	-	TRBD2	CASSWTSGGRTDTQYF	TGTGCCAGCAGCTGGACTAGCGGGGGACGCACAGATACGCAGTATTTT
TRBJ2-7	TRBV30	-	TRBD1	CAWRDRADSYEQYF	TGTGCCTGGAGGGACAGGGCCGATTCCTACGAGCAGTACTTC
TRBJ1-2	TRBV5-6	-	TRBD1	CASSPPGDRGGYGYTF	TGTGCCAGCAGCCCACCGGGGGACAGGGGAGGATATGGCTACACCTTC
TRBJ2-1	TRBV7-2	-	TRBD2	CASSLARGLGLKQFF	TGTGCCAGCAGCTTAGCGCGGGGACTAGGGCTGAAGCAGTTCTTC
TRBJ2-7	TRBV6-5	-	-	CASTRQEPYEQYF	TGTGCCAGCACCCGACAGGAACCCTACGAGCAGTACTTC
TRBJ2-3	TRBV6-5	-	-	CASSPEWRDTQYF	TGTGCCAGCAGCCCTGAATGGCGAGATACGCAGTATTTT
TRBJ2-7	TRBV10-1	-	-	CASSDRAEQYF	TGCGCCAGCAGTGATAGGGCCGAGCAGTACTTC
TRBJ2-3	TRBV5-1	-	TRBD1	CASSDRGGTQYF	TGCGCCAGCTCGGACAGGGGAGGTACGCAGTATTTT
TRBJ1-4	TRBV2	few	-	CASIVSRAPNEKLFF	TGTGCCAGCATCGTTTCAAGGGCCCCTAATGAAAAACTGTTTTTT
TRBJ2-1	TRBV5-6	-	-	CASSLTMSGARNEQFF	TGTGCCAGCAGCTTAACTATGTCGGGAGCCAGGAATGAGCAGTTCTTC
TRBJ2-6	TRBV5-6	-	-	CASSLYGVSGANVLTF	TGTGCCAGCAGCTTGTACGGGGTCTCTGGGGCCAACGTCCTGACTTTC
TRBJ2-7	TRBV5-4	-	TRBD1	CASSRQGAGYEQYF	TGTGCCAGCAGTCGGCAGGGGGCGGGCTACGAGCAGTACTTC
TRBJ2-2	TRBV10-3	-	-	CAISEWGGELFF	TGTGCCATCAGTGAGTGGGGCGGGGAGCTGTTTTTT
TRBJ1-2	TRBV6-5	-	-	CASSYSTGSNYGYTF	TGTGCCAGCAGTTACAGTACGGGTTCTAACTATGGCTACACCTTC
TRBJ1-5	TRBV4-1	-	-	CASSPEGGIGSYSNQPQHF	TGCGCCAGCAGCCCCGAAGGGGGGATTGGGAGCTATAGCAATCAGCCCCAGCATTTT
TRBJ1-3	TRBV6-1	-	-	CASSGDTSENTIYF	TGTGCCAGCAGTGGGGACACCTCTGAAAACACCATATATTTT
TRBJ2-2	TRBV29-1	-	-	CSVERITGELFF	TGCAGCGTTGAAAGGATCACCGGGGAGCTGTTTTTT
TRBJ2-4	TRBV2	-	-	CASSPNELAKNIQYF	TGTGCCAGCAGTCCCAATGAGCTAGCCAAAAACATTCAGTACTTC
TRBJ1-6	TRBV15	once	-	CATSRLDSSDSPLHF	TGTGCCACCAGCAGATTGGACAGCTCCGATTCACCCCTCCACTTT
TRBJ1-1	TRBV6-1	-	-	CASSGERTEAFF	TGTGCCAGCAGTGGCGAAAGGACTGAAGCTTTCTTT